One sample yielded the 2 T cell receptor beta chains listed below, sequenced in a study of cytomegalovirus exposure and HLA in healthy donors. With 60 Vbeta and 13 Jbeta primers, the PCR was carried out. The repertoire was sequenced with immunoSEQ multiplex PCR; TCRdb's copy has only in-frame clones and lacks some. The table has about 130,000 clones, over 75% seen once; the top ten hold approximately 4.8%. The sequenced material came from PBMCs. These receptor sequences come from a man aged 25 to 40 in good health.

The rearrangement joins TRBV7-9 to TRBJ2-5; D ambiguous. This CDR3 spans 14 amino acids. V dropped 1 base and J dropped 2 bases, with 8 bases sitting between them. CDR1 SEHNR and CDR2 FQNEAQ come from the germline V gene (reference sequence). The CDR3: CASSLGAGQETQYF. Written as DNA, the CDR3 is TGTGCCAGCAGCTTAGGGGCCGGACAAGAGACCCAGTACTTC.

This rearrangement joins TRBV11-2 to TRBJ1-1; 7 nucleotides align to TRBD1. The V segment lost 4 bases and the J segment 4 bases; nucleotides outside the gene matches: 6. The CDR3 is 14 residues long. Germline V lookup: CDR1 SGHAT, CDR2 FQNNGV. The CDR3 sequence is CASSSMTGLTEAFF. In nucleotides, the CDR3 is TGTGCCAGCAGCTCCATGACAGGGCTCACTGAAGCTTTCTTT.